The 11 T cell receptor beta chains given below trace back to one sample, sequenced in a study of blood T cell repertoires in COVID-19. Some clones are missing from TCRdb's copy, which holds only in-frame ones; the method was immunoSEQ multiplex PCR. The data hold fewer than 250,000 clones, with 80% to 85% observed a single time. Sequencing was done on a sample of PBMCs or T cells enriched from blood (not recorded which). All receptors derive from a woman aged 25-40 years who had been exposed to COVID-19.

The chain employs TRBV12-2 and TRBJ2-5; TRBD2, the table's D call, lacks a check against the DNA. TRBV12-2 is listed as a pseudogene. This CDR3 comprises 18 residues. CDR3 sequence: CASRLVLEGGGLLETQYF. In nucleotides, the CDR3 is TGTGCAAGTCGCTTAGTTCTTGAGGGCGGGGGCCTCCTGGAGACCCAGTACTTC.

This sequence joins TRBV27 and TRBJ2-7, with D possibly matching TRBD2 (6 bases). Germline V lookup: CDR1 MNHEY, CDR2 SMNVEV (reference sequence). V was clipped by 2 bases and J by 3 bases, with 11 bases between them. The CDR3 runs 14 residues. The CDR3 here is CASSLAMEGYEQYF. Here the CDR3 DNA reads TGTGCCAGCAGTTTAGCAATGGAGGGCTACGAGCAGTACTTC.

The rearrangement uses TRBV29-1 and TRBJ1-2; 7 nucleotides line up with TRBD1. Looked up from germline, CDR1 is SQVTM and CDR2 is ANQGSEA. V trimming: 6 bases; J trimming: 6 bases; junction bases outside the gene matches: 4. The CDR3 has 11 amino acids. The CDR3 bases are TGCAGCGTGTTACAGGGGAATGGCTACACCTTC. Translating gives CSVLQGNGYTF.

As DNA, the CDR3 is TGCAGCGGCCTGGGGGGGGCTTCGACAGATACGCAGTATTTT. This sequence encodes CSGLGGASTDTQYF. V is TRBV29-1 and J is TRBJ2-3; possibly TRBD2 for D (7 bases). V was pared by 7 bases and J by 3 bases, with 17 bases between. Germline assignment: CDR1 SQVTM and CDR2 ANQGSEA. This CDR3 comprises 14 residues.

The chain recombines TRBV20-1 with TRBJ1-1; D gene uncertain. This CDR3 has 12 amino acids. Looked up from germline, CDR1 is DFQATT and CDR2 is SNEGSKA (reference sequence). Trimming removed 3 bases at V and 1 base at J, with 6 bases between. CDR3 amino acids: CSASRQNTEAFF. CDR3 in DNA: TGCAGTGCTAGTCGACAGAACACTGAAGCTTTCTTT.

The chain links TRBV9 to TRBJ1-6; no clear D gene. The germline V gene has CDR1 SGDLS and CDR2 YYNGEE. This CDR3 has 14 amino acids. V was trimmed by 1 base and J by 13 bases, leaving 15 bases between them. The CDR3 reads CASSVMGDPSPLHF. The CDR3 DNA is TGTGCCAGCAGCGTAATGGGAGACCCTTCGCCCCTCCACTTT.

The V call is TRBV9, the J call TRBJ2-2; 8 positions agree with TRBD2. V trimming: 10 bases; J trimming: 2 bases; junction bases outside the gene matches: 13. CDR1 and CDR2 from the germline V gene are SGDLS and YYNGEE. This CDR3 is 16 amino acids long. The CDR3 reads CARRVWAGGNTGELFF. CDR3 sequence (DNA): TGTGCCCGCCGCGTTTGGGCGGGGGGCAACACCGGGGAGCTGTTTTTT.

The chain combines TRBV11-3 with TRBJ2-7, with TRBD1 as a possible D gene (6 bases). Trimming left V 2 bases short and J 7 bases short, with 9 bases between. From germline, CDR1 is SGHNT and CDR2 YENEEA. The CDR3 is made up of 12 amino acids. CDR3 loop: CASSLSGEEQYF. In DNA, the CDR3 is TGTGCCAGCAGCTTATCAGGGGAGGAGCAGTACTTC.

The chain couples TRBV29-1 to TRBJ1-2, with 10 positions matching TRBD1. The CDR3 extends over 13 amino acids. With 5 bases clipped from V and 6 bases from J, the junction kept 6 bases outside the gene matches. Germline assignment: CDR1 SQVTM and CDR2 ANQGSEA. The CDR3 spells CSVKKTGGDGYTF. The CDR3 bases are TGCAGCGTTAAAAAGACAGGGGGCGATGGCTACACCTTC.

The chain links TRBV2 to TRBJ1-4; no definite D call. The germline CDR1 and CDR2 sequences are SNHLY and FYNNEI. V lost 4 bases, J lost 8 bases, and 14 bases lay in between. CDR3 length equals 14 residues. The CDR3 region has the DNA TGTGCCAGCAGTGTGAATTCAGGCCCCGAAAAACTGTTTTTT. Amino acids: CASSVNSGPEKLFF.

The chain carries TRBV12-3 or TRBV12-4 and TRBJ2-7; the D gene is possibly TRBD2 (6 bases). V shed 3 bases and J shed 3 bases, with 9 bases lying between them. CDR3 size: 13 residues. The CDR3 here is CASSFSEGYEQYF. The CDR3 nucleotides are TGTGCCAGCAGTTTTTCGGAGGGCTACGAGCAGTACTTC.